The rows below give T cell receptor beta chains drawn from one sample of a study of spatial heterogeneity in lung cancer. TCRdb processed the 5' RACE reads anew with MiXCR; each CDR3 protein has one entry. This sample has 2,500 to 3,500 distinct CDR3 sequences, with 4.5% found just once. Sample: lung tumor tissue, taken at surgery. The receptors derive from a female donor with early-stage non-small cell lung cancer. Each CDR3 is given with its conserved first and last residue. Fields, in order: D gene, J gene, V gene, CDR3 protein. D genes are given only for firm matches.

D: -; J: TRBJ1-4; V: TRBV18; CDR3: CASSPGQPTNEKLFF
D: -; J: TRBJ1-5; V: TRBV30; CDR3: CAWTTGTLGNQPQHF
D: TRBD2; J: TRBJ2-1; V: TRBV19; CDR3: CASNIAGDYNEQFF
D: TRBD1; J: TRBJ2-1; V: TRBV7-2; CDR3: CASSPDRRRNEQFF
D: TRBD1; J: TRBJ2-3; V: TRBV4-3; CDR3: CASSLTGTGLPTDTQYF
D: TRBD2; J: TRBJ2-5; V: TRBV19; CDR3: CASSVSGGETQYF
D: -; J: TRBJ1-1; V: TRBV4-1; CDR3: CASSPYKGGTEAFF
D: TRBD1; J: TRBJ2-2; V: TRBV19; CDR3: CATRDRGSLTGELFF
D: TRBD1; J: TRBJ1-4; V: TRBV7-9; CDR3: CASSLGQIATNEKLFF
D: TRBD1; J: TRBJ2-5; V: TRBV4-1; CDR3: CASSQDQGAGETQYF
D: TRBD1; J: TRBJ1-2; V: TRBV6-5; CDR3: CASSTGGQGTLYGYTF
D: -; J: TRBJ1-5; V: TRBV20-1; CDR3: CSASADPYQPQHF
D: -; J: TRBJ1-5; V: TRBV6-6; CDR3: CASSPSNQPQHF
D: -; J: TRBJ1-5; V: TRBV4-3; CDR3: CASSQDRGANQPQHF
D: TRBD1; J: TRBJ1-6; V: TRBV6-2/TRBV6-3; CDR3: CASSYDRGSIGSPLHF
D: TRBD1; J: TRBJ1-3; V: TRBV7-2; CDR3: CASSLATGGLSGNTIYF
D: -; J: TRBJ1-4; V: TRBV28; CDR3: CASSSGQLGFNEKLFF
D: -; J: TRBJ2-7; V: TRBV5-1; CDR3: CASSLESSYEQYF
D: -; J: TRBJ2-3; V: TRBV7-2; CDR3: CASSLGGHGTDTQYF
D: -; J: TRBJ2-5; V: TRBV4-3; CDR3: CASSQEGAGPETQYF
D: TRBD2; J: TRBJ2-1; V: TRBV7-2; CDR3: CASSLGLGGGPTTQFF
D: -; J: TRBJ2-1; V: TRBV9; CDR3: CASSLRSGANEQFF
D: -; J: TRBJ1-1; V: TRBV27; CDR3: CASSFRTENTEAFF
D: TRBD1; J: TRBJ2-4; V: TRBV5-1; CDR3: CASSLEAGTEMYF
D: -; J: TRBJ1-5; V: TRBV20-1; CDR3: CSARDMGNQGGQPQHF
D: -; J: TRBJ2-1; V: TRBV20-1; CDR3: CSAGRIYNEQFF
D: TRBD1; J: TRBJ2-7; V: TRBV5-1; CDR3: CASSLAGGPDEQYF
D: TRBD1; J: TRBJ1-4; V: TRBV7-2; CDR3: CASSLQTGAGEKLFF
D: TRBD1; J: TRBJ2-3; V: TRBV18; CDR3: CASSPRTGTADTQYF
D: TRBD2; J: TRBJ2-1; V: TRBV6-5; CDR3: CASSYASGGFVNEQFF
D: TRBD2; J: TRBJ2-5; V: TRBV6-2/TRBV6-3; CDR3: CASSFQRGGQETQYF
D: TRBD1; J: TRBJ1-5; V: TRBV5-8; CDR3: CASSSGQGVDQPQHF
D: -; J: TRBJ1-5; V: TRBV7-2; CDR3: CASSPHGTWGSNQPQHF
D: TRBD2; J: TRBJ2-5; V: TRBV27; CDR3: CASSKRLAGIQETQYF
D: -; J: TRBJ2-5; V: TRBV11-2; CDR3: CASSLGYLLQETQYF
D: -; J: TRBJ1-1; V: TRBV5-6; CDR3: CASSLSPVLNTEAFF